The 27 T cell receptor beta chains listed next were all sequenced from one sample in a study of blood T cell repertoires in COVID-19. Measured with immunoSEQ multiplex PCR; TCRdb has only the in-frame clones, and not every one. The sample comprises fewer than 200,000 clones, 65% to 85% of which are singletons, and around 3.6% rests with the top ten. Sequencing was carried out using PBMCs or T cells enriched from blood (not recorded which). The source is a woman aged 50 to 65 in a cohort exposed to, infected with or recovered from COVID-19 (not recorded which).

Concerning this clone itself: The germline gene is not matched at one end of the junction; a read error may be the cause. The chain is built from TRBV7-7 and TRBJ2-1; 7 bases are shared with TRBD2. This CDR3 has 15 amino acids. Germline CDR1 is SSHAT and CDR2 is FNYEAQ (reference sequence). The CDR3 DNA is TGTGCTAGCAGCTTAGCGGGTGGAGCGGGTAATGAGCAGTTCTTC. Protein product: CASSLAGGAGNEQFF.

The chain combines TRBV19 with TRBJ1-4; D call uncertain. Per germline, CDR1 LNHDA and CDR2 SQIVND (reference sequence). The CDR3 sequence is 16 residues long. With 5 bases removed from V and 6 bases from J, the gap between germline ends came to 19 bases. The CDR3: CASSSPKTYGDEKLFF. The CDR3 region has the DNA TGTGCCAGTAGTTCCCCAAAGACTTACGGGGATGAAAAACTGTTTTTT.

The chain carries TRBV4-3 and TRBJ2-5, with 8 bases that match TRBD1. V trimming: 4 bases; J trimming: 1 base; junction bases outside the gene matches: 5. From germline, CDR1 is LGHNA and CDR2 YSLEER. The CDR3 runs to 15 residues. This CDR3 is CASSRLTGAQETQYF. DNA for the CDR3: TGCGCCAGCAGCCGCCTGACAGGGGCCCAAGAGACCCAGTACTTC.

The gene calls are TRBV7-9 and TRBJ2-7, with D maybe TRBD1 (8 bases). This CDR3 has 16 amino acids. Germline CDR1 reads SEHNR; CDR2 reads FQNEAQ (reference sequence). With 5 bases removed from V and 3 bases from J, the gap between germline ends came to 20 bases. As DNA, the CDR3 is TGTGCCAGCAGCGCAATAACAGGGGGGGATTTCTACGAGCAGTACTTC. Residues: CASSAITGGDFYEQYF.

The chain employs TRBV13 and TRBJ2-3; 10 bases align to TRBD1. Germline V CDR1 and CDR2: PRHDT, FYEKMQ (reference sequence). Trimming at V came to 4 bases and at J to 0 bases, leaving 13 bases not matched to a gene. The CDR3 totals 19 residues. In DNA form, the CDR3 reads TGTGCCAGCAGCTGGACAGGGGGAGGGCGGGACCTTAGCACAGATACGCAGTATTTT. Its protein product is CASSWTGGGRDLSTDTQYF.

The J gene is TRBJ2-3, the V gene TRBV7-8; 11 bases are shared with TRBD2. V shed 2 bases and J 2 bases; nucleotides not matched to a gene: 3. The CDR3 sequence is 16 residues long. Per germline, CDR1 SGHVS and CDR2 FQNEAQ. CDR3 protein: CASSLQTSGVTDTQYF. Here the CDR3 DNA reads TGTGCCAGCAGCTTACAGACTAGCGGGGTCACAGATACGCAGTATTTT.

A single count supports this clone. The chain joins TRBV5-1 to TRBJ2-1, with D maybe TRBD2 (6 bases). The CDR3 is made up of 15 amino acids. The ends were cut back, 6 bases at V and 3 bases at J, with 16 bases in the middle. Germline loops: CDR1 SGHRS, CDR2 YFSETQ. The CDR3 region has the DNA TGCGCCAGCACAGTGGCTAGCGATAACTACAATGAGCAGTTCTTC. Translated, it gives CASTVASDNYNEQFF.

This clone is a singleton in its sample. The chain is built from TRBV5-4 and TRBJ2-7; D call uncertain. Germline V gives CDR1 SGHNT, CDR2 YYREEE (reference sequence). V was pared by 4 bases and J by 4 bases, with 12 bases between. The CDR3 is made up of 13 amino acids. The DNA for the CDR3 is TGTGCCAGCAGCCGTGACCCCGGGTACGAGCAGTACTTC. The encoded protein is CASSRDPGYEQYF. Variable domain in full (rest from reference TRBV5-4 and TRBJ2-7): ETGVTQSPTHLIKTRGQQVTLRCSSQSGHNTVSWYQQALGQGPQFIFQYYREEENGRGNFPPRFSGLQFPNYSSELNVNALELDDSALYLCASSRDPGYEQYFGPGTRLTVT.

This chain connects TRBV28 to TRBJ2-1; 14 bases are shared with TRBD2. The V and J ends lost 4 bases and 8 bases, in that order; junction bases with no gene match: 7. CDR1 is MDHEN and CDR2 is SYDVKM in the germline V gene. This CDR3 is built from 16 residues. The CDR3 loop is CASSSGLAGGRDEQFF. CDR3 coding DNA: TGTGCCAGCAGTTCCGGACTAGCGGGAGGAAGGGATGAGCAGTTCTTC. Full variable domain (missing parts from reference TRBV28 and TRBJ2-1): DVKVTQSSRYLVKRTGEKVFLECVQDMDHENMFWYRQDPGLGLRLIYFSYDVKMKEKGDIPEGYSVSREKKERFSLILESASTNQTSMYLCASSSGLAGGRDEQFFGPGTRLTVL.

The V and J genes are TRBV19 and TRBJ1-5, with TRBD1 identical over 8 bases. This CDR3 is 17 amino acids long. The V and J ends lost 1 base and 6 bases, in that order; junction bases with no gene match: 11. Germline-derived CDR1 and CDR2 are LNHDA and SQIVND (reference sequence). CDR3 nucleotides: TGTGCCAGTAGTATAGGCCTCGCAGGACAGGGTATTCAGCCCCAGCATTTT. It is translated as CASSIGLAGQGIQPQHF.

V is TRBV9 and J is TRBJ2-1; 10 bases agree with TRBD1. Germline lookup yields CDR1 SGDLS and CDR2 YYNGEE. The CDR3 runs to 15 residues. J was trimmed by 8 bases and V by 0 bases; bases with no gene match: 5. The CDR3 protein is CASSVGDRGLDEQFF. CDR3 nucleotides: TGTGCCAGCAGCGTAGGAGACAGGGGGCTAGATGAGCAGTTCTTC.

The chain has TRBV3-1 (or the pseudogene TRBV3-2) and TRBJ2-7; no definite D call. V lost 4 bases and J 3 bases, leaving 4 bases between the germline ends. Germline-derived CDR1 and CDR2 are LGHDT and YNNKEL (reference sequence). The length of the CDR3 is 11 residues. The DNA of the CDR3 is TGTGCCAGCAGCCGCGACTACGAGCAGTACTTC. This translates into CASSRDYEQYF.

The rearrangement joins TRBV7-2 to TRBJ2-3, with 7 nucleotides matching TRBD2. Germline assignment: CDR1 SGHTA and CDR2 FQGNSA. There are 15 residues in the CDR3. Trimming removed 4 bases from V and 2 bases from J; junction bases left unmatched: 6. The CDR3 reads CASSSGSGNTDTQYF. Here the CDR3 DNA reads TGTGCCAGCAGCTCAGGGAGCGGGAACACAGATACGCAGTATTTT.

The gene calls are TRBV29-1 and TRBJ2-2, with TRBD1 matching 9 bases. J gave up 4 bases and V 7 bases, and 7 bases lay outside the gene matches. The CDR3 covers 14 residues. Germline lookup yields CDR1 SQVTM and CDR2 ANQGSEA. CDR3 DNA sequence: TGCAGCGCCCAGACAGGGGGATCCACCGGGGAGCTGTTTTTT. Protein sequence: CSAQTGGSTGELFF.

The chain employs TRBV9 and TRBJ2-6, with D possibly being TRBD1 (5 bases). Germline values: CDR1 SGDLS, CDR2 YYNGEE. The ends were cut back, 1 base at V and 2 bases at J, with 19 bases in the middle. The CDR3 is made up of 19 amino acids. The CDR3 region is CASSVPNWQGTAGANVLTF. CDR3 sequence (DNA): TGTGCCAGCAGCGTACCAAATTGGCAGGGAACCGCTGGGGCCAACGTCCTGACTTTC.

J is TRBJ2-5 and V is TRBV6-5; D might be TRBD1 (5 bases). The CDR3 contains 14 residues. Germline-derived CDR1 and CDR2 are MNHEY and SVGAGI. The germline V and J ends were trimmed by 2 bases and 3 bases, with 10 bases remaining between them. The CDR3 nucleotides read TGTGCCAGCAGTTACAGGGTCAGGGAAGAGACCCAGTACTTC. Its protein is CASSYRVREETQYF.

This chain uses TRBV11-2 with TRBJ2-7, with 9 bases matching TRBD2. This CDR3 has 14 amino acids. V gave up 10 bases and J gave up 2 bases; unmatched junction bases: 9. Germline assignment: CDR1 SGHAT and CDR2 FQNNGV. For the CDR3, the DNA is TGTGCCACCGGGCAGGCGGGAGGGGCCTACGAGCAGTACTTC. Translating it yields CATGQAGGAYEQYF.

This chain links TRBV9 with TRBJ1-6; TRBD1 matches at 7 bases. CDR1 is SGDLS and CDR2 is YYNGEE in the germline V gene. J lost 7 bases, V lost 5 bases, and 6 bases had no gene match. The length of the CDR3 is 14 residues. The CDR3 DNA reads TGTGCCAGCAGTCCCGGACAGGAGAATTCACCCCTCCACTTT. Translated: CASSPGQENSPLHF.

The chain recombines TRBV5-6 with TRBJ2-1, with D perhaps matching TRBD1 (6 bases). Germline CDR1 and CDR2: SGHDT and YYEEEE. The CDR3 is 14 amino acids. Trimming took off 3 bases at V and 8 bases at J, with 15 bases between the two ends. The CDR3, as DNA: TGTGCCAGCAGCTGGGGGACACAAGGCTATGAGCAGTTCTTC. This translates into CASSWGTQGYEQFF.

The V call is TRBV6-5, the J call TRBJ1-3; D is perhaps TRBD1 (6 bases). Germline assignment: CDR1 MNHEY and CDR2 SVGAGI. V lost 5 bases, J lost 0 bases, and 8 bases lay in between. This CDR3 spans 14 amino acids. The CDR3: CASSRGSSGNTIYF. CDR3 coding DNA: TGTGCCAGCAGTAGGGGGAGCTCTGGAAACACCATATATTTT.

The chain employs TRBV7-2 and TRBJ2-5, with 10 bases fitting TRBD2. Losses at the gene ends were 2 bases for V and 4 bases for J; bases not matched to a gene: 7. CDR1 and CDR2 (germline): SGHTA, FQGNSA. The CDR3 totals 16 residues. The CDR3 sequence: CASSLFSSGGLETQYF. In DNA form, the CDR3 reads TGTGCCAGCAGCTTATTTTCTAGCGGGGGACTAGAGACCCAGTACTTC. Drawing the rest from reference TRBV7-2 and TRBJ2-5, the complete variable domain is GAGVSQSPSNKVTEKGKDVELRCDPISGHTALYWYRQSLGQGLEFLIYFQGNSAPDKSGLPSDRFSAERTGGSVSTLTIQRTQQEDSAVYLCASSLFSSGGLETQYFGPGTRLLVL.

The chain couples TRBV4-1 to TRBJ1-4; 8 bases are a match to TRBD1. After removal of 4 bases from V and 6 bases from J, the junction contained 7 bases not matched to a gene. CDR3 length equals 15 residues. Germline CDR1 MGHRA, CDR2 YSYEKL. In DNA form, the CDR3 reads TGCGCCAGCAGCCGCACGCAGGGGGCGGATGAAAAACTGTTTTTT. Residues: CASSRTQGADEKLFF.

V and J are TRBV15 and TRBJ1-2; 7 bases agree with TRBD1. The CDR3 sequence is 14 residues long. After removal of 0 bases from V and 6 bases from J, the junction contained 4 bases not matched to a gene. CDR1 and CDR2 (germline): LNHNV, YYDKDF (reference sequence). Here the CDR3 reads CATSREIQGDGYTF. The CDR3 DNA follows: TGTGCCACCAGCAGAGAAATTCAGGGGGATGGCTACACCTTC. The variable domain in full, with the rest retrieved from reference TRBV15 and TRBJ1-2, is DAMVIQNPRYQVTQFGKPVTLSCSQTLNHNVMYWYQQKSSQAPKLLFHYYDKDFNNEADTPDNFQSRRPNTSFCFLDIRSPGLGDTAMYLCATSREIQGDGYTFGSGTRLTVV.

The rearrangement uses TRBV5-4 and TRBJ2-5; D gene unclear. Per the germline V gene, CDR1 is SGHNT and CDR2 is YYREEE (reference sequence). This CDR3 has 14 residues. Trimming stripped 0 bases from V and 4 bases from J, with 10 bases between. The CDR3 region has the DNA TGTGCCAGCAGCTTGGTGACAAACGGAGAGACCCAGTACTTC. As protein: CASSLVTNGETQYF.

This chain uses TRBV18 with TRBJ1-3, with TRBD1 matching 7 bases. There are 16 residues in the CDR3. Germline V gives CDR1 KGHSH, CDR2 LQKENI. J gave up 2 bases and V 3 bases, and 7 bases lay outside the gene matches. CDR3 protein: CASSPQADRAGNTIYF. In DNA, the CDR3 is TGTGCCAGCTCACCTCAAGCAGACAGGGCTGGAAACACCATATATTTT.

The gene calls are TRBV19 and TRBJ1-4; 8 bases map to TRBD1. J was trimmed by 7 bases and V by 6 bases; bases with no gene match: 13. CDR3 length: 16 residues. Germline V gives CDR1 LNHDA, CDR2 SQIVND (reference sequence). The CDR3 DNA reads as TGTGCCAGTAGCCGTCCGCGGACAGGGAAGAGTGAAAAACTGTTTTTT. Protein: CASSRPRTGKSEKLFF.

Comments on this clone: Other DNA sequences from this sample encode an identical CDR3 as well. This CDR3 is CASSLAVSYEQYF. DNA of the CDR3: TGTGCCAGCAGCTTAGCGGTGAGCTACGAGCAGTACTTC. The chain recombines TRBV7-6 with TRBJ2-7; the D is unclear. This CDR3 contains 13 residues. CDR1 is SGHVS and CDR2 is FNYEAQ in the germline V gene. Deletions cut 0 bases from V and 3 bases from J, with 6 bases between.